Sequencing of this T cell receptor (beta chain) was carried out in a study of T cells in Graves' hyperthyroidism and ophthalmopathy. Broader study findings: Model output signaled ophthalmopathy a median approximately 6 months ahead of onset.

The source material, RNA transcripts, was used to amplify TCR beta CDR3 regions. The TCR CDR3 was amplified in a first-round RT-PCR using the HTBI primer set. TCRdb called the multiplex PCR reads again in MiXCR, with one record for every CDR3 protein. The table shows hundreds of thousands of distinct CDR3 sequences, with over 12% occurring only once. Diagnostic assessment was based on clinical symptoms, serum thyroxine and TRAb, thyroid ultrasound and orbital computed tomography. This clonotype was observed a few times. The antigen remains undetermined. The sample consisted of blood. The receptor's source is a woman in her thirties or forties with Graves' ophthalmopathy.

The CDR3 here is CASSLGQVLYGYTF. CDR3 nucleotide sequence: TGTGCCAGCAGCTTGGGGCAGGTTCTCTATGGCTACACCTTC. This chain links TRBV5-5 with TRBJ1-2, with no clear D. Deletions cut 0 bases from V and 4 bases from J, with 10 bases between. The V gene's germline CDR1 is SGHKS and CDR2 YYEKEE (reference sequence). The CDR3 has 14 residues.